The 10 T cell receptor beta chains below all came from one sample that was sequenced in a study of human T cells and chemical hapten exposure. TCRdb independently ran MiXCR on the RACE reads; one entry per CDR3 protein. This table holds 80,000 to 100,000 distinct CDR3 sequences, about 10% found once. Time point specified: patch test 3, about 24 weeks after DPC sensitization. Treatment: therapeutic diphenylcyclopropenone sensitization with weekly scalp DPC. Sequencing used whole blood, obtained in connection with sensitization to the hapten diphenylcyclopropenone (DPC). The receptors shown here come from a woman aged 45-60 years with alopecia areata. Some clones in this sample may be carry-over from other donors' samples.

The chain is built from TRBV6-5 and TRBJ2-7; 8 bases line up with TRBD2. V lost 5 bases, J lost 2 bases, and 2 bases stayed unmatched. This CDR3 spans 13 amino acids. The germline gives CDR1 MNHEY, CDR2 SVGAGI. CDR3 coding DNA: TGTGCCAGCAGTAGGGGACTAGCCTACGAGCAGTACTTC. As protein: CASSRGLAYEQYF.

The chain uses TRBV19 and TRBJ2-2, with 9 bases aligning to TRBD2. Germline V gives CDR1 LNHDA, CDR2 SQIVND (reference sequence). V lost 9 bases, J lost 4 bases, and 18 bases stayed unmatched. The CDR3 spans 18 residues. CDR3 sequence (DNA): TGTGCCAGCGACCCGAAGGGGAGGACTAGCGCTTTCACCGGGGAGCTGTTTTTT. This codes for CASDPKGRTSAFTGELFF.

In this sample, this clonotype turned up many times. This sequence joins TRBV2 and TRBJ2-5; D is uncertain. The CDR3 contains 10 residues. The germline V and J ends were trimmed by 7 bases and 5 bases, with 5 bases remaining between them. The germline V gene encodes CDR1 SNHLY and CDR2 FYNNEI. CDR3 coding DNA: TGTGCCAGCACGAAGGAGACCCAGTACTTC. Translating it yields CASTKETQYF.

The chain employs TRBV5-1 and TRBJ1-3, with D maybe TRBD1 (6 bases). The ends were cut back, 0 bases at V and 0 bases at J, with 7 bases in the middle. This CDR3 has 15 amino acids. In germline, CDR1 is SGHRS, CDR2 YFSETQ. CDR3 in amino acids: CASSLGGGSGNTIYF. In DNA, the CDR3 is TGCGCCAGCAGCTTGGGAGGGGGCTCTGGAAACACCATATATTTT.

This clonotype was picked up a small number of times. The chain combines TRBV29-1 with TRBJ2-7; possibly TRBD2 for D (7 bases). CDR3 length: 12 residues. Germline lookup yields CDR1 SQVTM and CDR2 ANQGSEA. V was shortened by 7 bases and J by 3 bases, with 13 bases between the two germline ends. Written as DNA, the CDR3 is TGCAGCGCCGGGGGAGGGGGCTACGAGCAGTACTTC. Protein sequence: CSAGGGGYEQYF.

The V call is TRBV29-1, the J call TRBJ2-2, with D perhaps TRBD1 (5 bases). V was shortened by 3 bases and J by 7 bases, with 9 bases between the two germline ends. Per germline, CDR1 SQVTM and CDR2 ANQGSEA. The CDR3 is 12 residues long. The CDR3 nucleotides are TGCAGCGTTGATGGGGCCCTCGGGGAGCTGTTTTTT. This translates into CSVDGALGELFF.

This chain connects TRBV24-1 to TRBJ1-5; TRBD1 aligns across 8 bases. The CDR3 has 17 residues. After removal of 3 bases from V and 0 bases from J, the junction contained 6 bases not matched to a gene. Germline lookup yields CDR1 KGHDR and CDR2 SFDVKD. CDR3 sequence: CATSDGGRGLSNQPQHF. The CDR3 DNA reads as TGTGCCACCAGTGATGGAGGCAGGGGGCTTAGCAATCAGCCCCAGCATTTT.

Turning to this clonotype: It may be a read error: a sequence one base away is much more abundant. The chain is built from TRBV5-1 and TRBJ2-7; TRBD2 agrees at 13 bases. V lost 1 base to trimming and J lost 2 bases; unmatched junction nucleotides: 15. The CDR3 extends over 20 amino acids. CDR1 is SGHRS, CDR2 YFSETQ, per germline. The chain's CDR3 is CASSLNVQTSGRRKPYEQYF. The DNA of the CDR3 is TGCGCCAGCAGCTTGAACGTCCAGACTAGCGGGAGGAGGAAACCCTACGAGCAGTACTTC.

In its sample, this clonotype was seen many times. The chain recombines TRBV24-1 with TRBJ1-5; a weak D match, TRBD1 (5 bases). CDR1 is KGHDR and CDR2 is SFDVKD in the germline V gene. This CDR3 is 14 amino acids long. V lost 5 bases and J lost 0, with 7 bases in between. The CDR3 spells CATSVQGSNQPQHF. The DNA of the CDR3 is TGTGCCACCAGTGTTCAGGGTAGCAATCAGCCCCAGCATTTT.

Ten or more counts support this clonotype. The chain carries TRBV28 and TRBJ1-3; no clear D. This CDR3 comprises 15 residues. The V gene lost 4 bases and the J gene lost 0 bases, with 10 bases spanning the gap. Germline assignment: CDR1 MDHEN and CDR2 SYDVKM. CDR3 DNA: TGTGCCAGCAGTTCCCGCATCGTCTCTGGAAACACCATATATTTT. Residues: CASSSRIVSGNTIYF. Combining the CDR3 with reference TRBV28 and TRBJ1-3 gives the whole variable domain DVKVTQSSRYLVKRTGEKVFLECVQDMDHENMFWYRQDPGLGLRLIYFSYDVKMKEKGDIPEGYSVSREKKERFSLILESASTNQTSMYLCASSSRIVSGNTIYFGEGSWLTVV.